This T cell receptor beta chain was retrieved from a study of blood T cells in healthy people across ages. About the research overall: About one barcoded TCR beta cDNA was captured per two T cells.

The table lists this clonotype with a count of one. Its specificity is unknown. Study-wide points: Investigators viewed diversity estimates from one million T cells as underestimates, the study reported.

Germline trimming cut 8 bases from V and 2 bases from J; bases unmatched to any gene: 5. CDR3 size: 14 residues. CDR1 is LNHNV and CDR2 is YYDKDF in the germline V gene (reference sequence). The authors ran a second PCR of 7 to 11 cycles using a sample-barcoded 5' primer and a J-beta primer mix. TCRdb reanalysed the 5' RACE reads using MiXCR and keeps one entry per CDR3 protein. The sample records 1.5 million to 2 million distinct CDR3 sequences, 49% being singletons. The clonotype originates from a woman in her 40s in good health. The rearrangement links TRBV15 to TRBJ2-1; TRBD2 aligns across 8 bases. Sequenced material: blood. CDR3 coding DNA: TGTGCCACCCGACCGGGACTAGCCTACAATGAGCAGTTCTTC. This sequence encodes CATRPGLAYNEQFF.